These 18 T cell receptor beta chains were sequenced from one sample in a study of blood T cell repertoires in COVID-19. Profiled with immunoSEQ multiplex PCR; TCRdb holds only in-frame clones, not every one. Here the sample spans roughly 71,000 clones, roughly 80% being singletons. The sample taken for sequencing was peripheral blood. The receptors were gathered from an older man who had recovered from COVID-19.

The chain links TRBV3-1 (or the pseudogene TRBV3-2) to TRBJ1-6; D gene uncertain. This CDR3 has 17 amino acids. The germline V and J ends were trimmed by 0 bases and 4 bases, with 13 bases remaining between them. The V gene's germline CDR1 is LGHDT and CDR2 YNNKEL (reference sequence). As DNA, the CDR3 is TGTGCCAGCAGCCAAGAACCGGGAAGGGCTTATAATTCACCCCTCCACTTT. Amino acid sequence: CASSQEPGRAYNSPLHF.

In regard to this clone: At the DNA level, this CDR3 is encoded by other sequences in the same sample as well. V and J are TRBV4-1 and TRBJ2-1; tentative D call: TRBD2 (5 bases). Germline V gene sequence: CDR1 MGHRA, CDR2 YSYEKL. V lost 4 bases and J lost 7, with 11 bases in between. The CDR3 extends over 13 amino acids. The CDR3 region has the DNA TGCGCCAGCAGCCTACGTTCGGGGAATGAGCAGTTCTTC. This encodes CASSLRSGNEQFF.

As to this clone: The sample has other DNA sequences that encode this CDR3 too. The chain carries TRBV3-1 (or the pseudogene TRBV3-2) and TRBJ2-5; D call uncertain. V was shortened by 1 base and J by 4 bases, with 4 bases between the two germline ends. Germline values: CDR1 LGHDT, CDR2 YNNKEL (reference sequence). The CDR3 has 12 amino acids. The CDR3 loop reads CASSQGGETQYF. CDR3 nucleotide sequence: TGTGCCAGCAGCCAAGGAGGAGAGACCCAGTACTTC.

The chain couples TRBV19 to TRBJ1-5; D may be TRBD1 (6 bases). V was clipped by 7 bases and J by 4 bases, with 14 bases between them. The CDR3 runs 14 residues. Per the germline V gene, CDR1 is LNHDA and CDR2 is SQIVND (reference sequence). The CDR3 spells CASTTGIANQPQHF. CDR3 coding DNA: TGTGCCAGTACGACAGGAATAGCAAATCAGCCCCAGCATTTT.

The CDR3 region is CASSLEGVEGYTF. CDR3 coding DNA: TGTGCCAGCAGCTTGGAGGGGGTCGAAGGCTACACCTTC. The chain uses TRBV5-5 and TRBJ1-2; maybe TRBD1 (6 bases). CDR3 length equals 13 residues. The V and J ends lost 0 bases and 8 bases respectively, with 11 bases between them. CDR1 SGHKS and CDR2 YYEKEE come from the germline V gene (reference sequence).

V gene TRBV3-1 (or the pseudogene TRBV3-2) combines with J gene TRBJ1-1; maybe TRBD1 (6 bases). Germline values: CDR1 LGHDT, CDR2 YNNKEL (reference sequence). V was clipped by 0 bases and J by 8 bases, with 10 bases between them. The length of the CDR3 is 13 residues. CDR3 sequence (DNA): TGTGCCAGCAGCCAAGATCTGGGGACAGAAGCTTTCTTT. Encoded protein: CASSQDLGTEAFF.

Here the CDR3 DNA reads TGCAGCGTTGAGGACCCCTCCCCAGGGGGTGGCTACACCTTC. It codes for CSVEDPSPGGGYTF. V usage is TRBV29-1 and J usage is TRBJ1-2, with 7 bases identical to TRBD1. There are 14 residues in the CDR3. Germline CDR1 reads SQVTM; CDR2 reads ANQGSEA. The junction had 11 bases not matched to a gene; V was cut back by 3 bases and J by 7 bases.

The rearrangement joins TRBV18 to TRBJ1-2; no clear D. The CDR3 sequence is 14 residues long. Trimming shortened V by 2 bases and J by 4 bases, and 11 bases separated the two germline ends. Germline assignment: CDR1 KGHSH and CDR2 LQKENI. CDR3 region: CASSPSHSSYGYTF. The CDR3 DNA reads TGTGCCAGCTCACCATCGCACAGTTCCTATGGCTACACCTTC.

This clone was recorded only once. The V gene is TRBV18, the J gene TRBJ1-1; maybe TRBD1 (5 bases). The V gene lost 3 bases and the J gene lost 5 bases, with 13 bases spanning the gap. Germline loops: CDR1 KGHSH, CDR2 LQKENI. The CDR3 has 14 amino acids. The CDR3 here is CASSPEWGETEAFF. DNA of the CDR3: TGTGCCAGCTCACCTGAATGGGGGGAGACTGAAGCTTTCTTT.

This sequence joins TRBV2 and TRBJ1-2; 8 nucleotides line up with TRBD1. CDR1 is SNHLY and CDR2 is FYNNEI in the germline V gene. Germline trimming cut 1 base from V and 2 bases from J; bases unmatched to any gene: 3. The CDR3 runs to 15 residues. The CDR3 protein is CASSEVTGGNYGYTF. CDR3 sequence (DNA): TGTGCCAGCAGTGAAGTTACAGGGGGGAACTATGGCTACACCTTC.

CDR3 DNA sequence: TGCAGCGTCGCCTCGTTTCGGGACACGATATACAATGAGCAGTTCTTC. Translation gives CSVASFRDTIYNEQFF. The J gene is TRBJ2-1, the V gene TRBV29-1, with D possibly matching TRBD1 (6 bases). In germline, CDR1 is SQVTM, CDR2 ANQGSEA. This CDR3 contains 16 residues. V lost 6 bases, J lost 4 bases, and 22 bases lay in between.

The V and J genes are TRBV7-8 and TRBJ2-7; no clear D. V was cut by 5 bases and J by 2 bases, with 13 bases left in between. The germline CDR1 and CDR2 sequences are SGHVS and FQNEAQ. The CDR3 totals 14 residues. The CDR3 reads CASSQTPDPYEQYF. The CDR3 region has the DNA TGTGCCAGCAGCCAGACTCCCGACCCCTACGAGCAGTACTTC. Drawing the rest from reference TRBV7-8 and TRBJ2-7, the complete variable domain is GAGVSQSPRYKVAKRGQDVALRCDPISGHVSLFWYQQALGQGPEFLTYFQNEAQLDKSGLPSDRFFAERPEGSVSTLKIQRTQQEDSAVYLCASSQTPDPYEQYFGPGTRLTVT.

The chain joins TRBV6-5 to TRBJ2-2, with TRBD1 matching 7 bases. This CDR3 is 14 amino acids long. Trimming at V came to 10 bases and at J to 4 bases, leaving 9 bases not matched to a gene. Germline V gives CDR1 MNHEY, CDR2 SVGAGI. For the CDR3, the DNA is TGTGCCATATCCGGGACAGAAACCACCGGGGAGCTGTTTTTT. Translation gives CAISGTETTGELFF.

This rearrangement joins TRBV18 to TRBJ1-2, with D unclear. The V end lost 4 bases, the J end lost 5 bases, and 17 bases lay between the germline ends. CDR3 size: 15 residues. From germline, CDR1 is KGHSH and CDR2 LQKENI. Here the CDR3 reads CASSREGTGEYGYTF. In DNA, the CDR3 is TGTGCCAGCTCACGAGAGGGAACGGGAGAATATGGCTACACCTTC.

The chain couples TRBV7-2 to TRBJ1-2; the D gene is possibly TRBD1 (6 bases). The CDR3 extends over 15 amino acids. V was shortened by 1 base and J by 3 bases, with 12 bases between the two germline ends. CDR1 and CDR2 (germline): SGHTA, FQGNSA. The CDR3 reads CASSLVGGPDYGYTF. CDR3 DNA sequence: TGTGCCAGCAGCTTAGTGGGGGGGCCGGACTATGGCTACACCTTC.

This clone was picked up a small number of times. The chain joins TRBV5-4 to TRBJ2-7; 7 positions match TRBD1. V shed 0 bases and J 3 bases; nucleotides not matched to a gene: 3. CDR1 and CDR2 from the germline V gene are SGHNT and YYREEE (reference sequence). The CDR3 is 14 residues long. The chain's CDR3 is CASSLGQGSYEQYF. In nucleotides, the CDR3 is TGTGCCAGCAGCTTGGGACAGGGCAGCTACGAGCAGTACTTC.

The rearrangement uses TRBV10-3 and TRBJ1-3; 8 bases map to TRBD1. The germline V gene has CDR1 ENHRY and CDR2 SYGVKD. The CDR3 has 12 residues. J lost 8 bases, V lost 9 bases, and 6 bases had no gene match. The CDR3 DNA sequence: TGTGCCATTCAGGGGGCGTCGGACACCATATATTTT. This codes for CAIQGASDTIYF.

The chain is built from TRBV6-4 and TRBJ1-6; maybe TRBD1 (5 bases). Trimming left V 3 bases short and J 5 bases short, with 8 bases between. Germline V gene sequence: CDR1 MRHNA, CDR2 SNTAGT. The CDR3 consists of 14 residues. DNA of the CDR3: TGTGCCAGCAGTGAATCGGGGGATAATTCACCCCTCCACTTT. Amino acid sequence: CASSESGDNSPLHF.